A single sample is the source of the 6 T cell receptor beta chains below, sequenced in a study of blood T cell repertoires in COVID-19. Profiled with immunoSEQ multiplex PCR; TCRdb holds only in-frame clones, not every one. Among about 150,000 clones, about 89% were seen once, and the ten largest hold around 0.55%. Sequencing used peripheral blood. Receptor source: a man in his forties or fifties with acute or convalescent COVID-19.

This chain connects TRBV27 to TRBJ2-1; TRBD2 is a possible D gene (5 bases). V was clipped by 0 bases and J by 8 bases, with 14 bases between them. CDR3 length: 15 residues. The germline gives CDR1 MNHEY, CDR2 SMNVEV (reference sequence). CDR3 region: CASSLSPGLNHEQFF. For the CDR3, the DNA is TGTGCCAGCAGTTTATCGCCCGGACTTAACCATGAGCAGTTCTTC.

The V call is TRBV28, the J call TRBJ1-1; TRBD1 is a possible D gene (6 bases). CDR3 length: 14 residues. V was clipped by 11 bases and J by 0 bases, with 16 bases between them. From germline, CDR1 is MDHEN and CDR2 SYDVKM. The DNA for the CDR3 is TGTGCCGGACAAACAGGGACCTTGAACACTGAAGCTTTCTTT. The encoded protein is CAGQTGTLNTEAFF. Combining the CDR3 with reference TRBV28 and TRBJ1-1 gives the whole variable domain DVKVTQSSRYLVKRTGEKVFLECVQDMDHENMFWYRQDPGLGLRLIYFSYDVKMKEKGDIPEGYSVSREKKERFSLILESASTNQTSMYLCAGQTGTLNTEAFFGQGTRLTVV.

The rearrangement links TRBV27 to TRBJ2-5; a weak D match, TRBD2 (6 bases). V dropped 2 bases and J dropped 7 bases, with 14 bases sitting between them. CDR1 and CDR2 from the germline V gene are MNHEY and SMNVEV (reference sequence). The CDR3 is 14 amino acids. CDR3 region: CASSLLPQGGTQYF. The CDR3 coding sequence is TGTGCCAGCAGTTTACTCCCTCAGGGAGGGACCCAGTACTTC.

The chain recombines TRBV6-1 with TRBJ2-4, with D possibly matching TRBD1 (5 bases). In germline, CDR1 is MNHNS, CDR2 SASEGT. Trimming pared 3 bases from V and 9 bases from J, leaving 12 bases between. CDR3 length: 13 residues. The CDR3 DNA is TGTGCCAGCAGTGACAGGGTTTTAAGCATTCAGTACTTC. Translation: CASSDRVLSIQYF.

CDR3 loop: CSVEGDRRNTANTEAFF. CDR3 sequence (DNA): TGCAGCGTTGAAGGGGACAGGCGAAATACCGCGAACACTGAAGCTTTCTTT. The chain couples TRBV29-1 to TRBJ1-1, with TRBD1 matching over 8 bases. Germline CDR1 SQVTM, CDR2 ANQGSEA. The CDR3 runs to 17 residues. V trimming: 1 base; J trimming: 1 base; junction bases outside the gene matches: 11.

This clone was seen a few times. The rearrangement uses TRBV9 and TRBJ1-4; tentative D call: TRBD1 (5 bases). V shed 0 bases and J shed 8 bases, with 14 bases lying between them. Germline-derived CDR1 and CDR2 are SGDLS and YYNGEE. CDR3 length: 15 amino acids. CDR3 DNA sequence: TGTGCCAGCAGCGTAGCGGCAGGGTTTTCGGAAAAACTGTTTTTT. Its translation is CASSVAAGFSEKLFF.